A selection of T cell receptor beta chains follows, all from one sample in a study of CD8 T cells in ankylosing spondylitis. TCRdb called the 5' RACE reads again in MiXCR, with one record for every CDR3 protein. This table holds around 180,000 distinct CDR3 sequences, roughly 20% found once. Sequenced sample: blood, either unsorted or a sorted T cell fraction (not recorded which). The receptors come from a male donor under 35 with ankylosing spondylitis or in good health (not recorded which). Both conserved end residues are part of each CDR3.

V: TRBV7-2
CDR3: CASTSDRGVEQYF

V: TRBV24-1
CDR3: CATSDPRDRGAFF

V: TRBV20-1
CDR3: CSANPGLAVYNEQFF

V: TRBV6-5
CDR3: CASSPGQTNTGELFF

V: TRBV20-1
CDR3: CSAKTAPTSGRNTGELFF

V: TRBV7-2
CDR3: CASSLGPRGAGANVLTF

V: TRBV3-1
CDR3: CASSQVRQRTGELFF

V: TRBV10-3
CDR3: CASYRVFRGRTDTQYF

V: TRBV4-2
CDR3: CASSQEHFGGGADTQYF

V: TRBV7-9
CDR3: CASSSGRRPEGTEAFF

V: TRBV12-3/TRBV12-4
CDR3: CASSPIPRASSSYEQYF

V: TRBV6-2/TRBV6-3
CDR3: CASSKAGGYYNEQFF

V: TRBV7-3
CDR3: CASSLTPTGRSYNEQFF

V: TRBV2
CDR3: CASRRDTLTGELFF

V: TRBV7-3
CDR3: CASSSGSRANVLTF

V: TRBV6-1
CDR3: CASKVRVNEQFF

V: TRBV4-3
CDR3: CASSQLRDMDEQYF

V: TRBV29-1
CDR3: CSVDAGQGTYEQYF

V: TRBV5-1
CDR3: CASSLFLAESYNEQFF

V: TRBV20-1
CDR3: CSARRLAGPNEQFF

V: TRBV12-3/TRBV12-4
CDR3: CASSQMTGPMNTEAFF

V: TRBV5-5
CDR3: CASSLGGRDYGYTF

V: TRBV6-5
CDR3: CASSPLENTGELFF

V: TRBV7-7
CDR3: CASSLSPIDTQYF

V: TRBV12-3/TRBV12-4
CDR3: CASTHSGPREPQHF

V: TRBV7-8
CDR3: CASSQRTGTGYTF

V: TRBV10-3
CDR3: CAISGAPLNEQFF